Included here is one TCR beta chain sequence, with context. In the original workflow: For nucleated cells, counts were estimated from reference gene primer amplification. The assay was immunoSEQ multiplex PCR, and TCRdb's table has in-frame clones only and misses some. The V and J calls and clone size were taken over from that table, and D and trimming were inferred from the DNA. The sample lists a few hundred thousand clones, more than 75% occurring once. This specimen belongs to a study of blood T cell repertoires in COVID-19. Two negative PCRs, clearance, or symptom resolution characterized the recovered Cohort 3 donors. V lost 6 bases, J lost 7 bases, and 22 bases lay in between. CDR1 is SGHVT and CDR2 is SQSDAQ in the germline V gene. There are 15 residues in the CDR3.

The sequence was collected from a woman in her 30s who had recovered from COVID-19. The rearrangement uses TRBV7-4 and TRBJ2-7; perhaps TRBD1 as D (6 bases). Sequencing input: PBMCs or T cells enriched from blood (not recorded which). The CDR3: CASSFHQGRLGEQYF. DNA of the CDR3: TGTGCCAGCAGTTTCCACCAGGGGCGTCTAGGGGAGCAGTACTTC. Using reference TRBV7-4 and TRBJ2-7 for the parts outside the CDR3, the full variable domain is GAGVSQSPRYKVAKRGRDVALRCDSISGHVTLYWYRQTLGQGSEVLTYSQSDAQRDKSGRPSGRFSAERPERSVSTLKIQRTEQGDSAVYLCASSFHQGRLGEQYFGPGTRLTVT.